The text below deals with one TCR beta chain. This sample stems from a study of blood T cell repertoires in COVID-19. Data came from immunoSEQ multiplex PCR; TCRdb stores just in-frame clones and leaves some out. The sample includes about 520,000 clones, roughly 85% of them seen just once. The CDR3 length is 12 residues. V lost 5 bases and J lost 4, with 6 bases in between. The rearrangement links TRBV12-3 or TRBV12-4 to TRBJ2-1; unclear D gene. Sequencing was done on a sample of peripheral blood. This TCR was sampled from a human donor in a cohort sampled during active COVID-19. The CDR3 bases are TGTGCCAGCAGTCCCCCGTACAATGAGCAGTTCTTC. Translating it yields CASSPPYNEQFF.